This T cell receptor (beta chain) was sequenced in a study of blood T cell repertoires in COVID-19. Profiling relied on immunoSEQ multiplex PCR, and the TCRdb table lists in-frame clones only, not all of them. The data show about 410,000 clones, about nine tenths seen once. Participants' own reports of clinical history determined their cohort assignment. J lost 10 bases, V lost 1 base, and 2 bases had no gene match. Germline CDR1 SEHNR, CDR2 FQNEAQ (reference sequence). The CDR3 is made up of 12 amino acids. The sequenced sample was PBMCs or T cells enriched from blood (not recorded which). The chain has TRBV7-9 and TRBJ1-1; 8 bases align to TRBD1. This receptor was identified in a man between 18 and 35 years old who had recovered from COVID-19. In DNA form, the CDR3 reads TGTGCCAGCAGCTTAGGTACAGGGGGAGCTTTCTTT. It codes for CASSLGTGGAFF.